The rows below give T cell receptor beta chains drawn from one sample of a study of cytomegalovirus exposure and HLA in healthy donors. Repertoires were generated with immunoSEQ multiplex PCR, while TCRdb's copy carries only in-frame clones and drops some. The table lists 75,000 to 95,000 clones, 60% to 80% of them singletons. Sequenced sample: PBMCs. Source of these receptors: a woman in her thirties in good health and CMV-seronegative. Each CDR3 is given with its conserved first and last residue. D genes are given only for firm matches. A clone size is listed for some rows: how often the clone was seen (once, few, many), or a class if it is expanded.

CDR3nt	CDR3aa	v_gene	j_gene	abundance	d_gene
TGTGCCAGCAGTTTATCGAGCCCAGGGGTAGGCTACACCTTC	CASSLSSPGVGYTF	TRBV27	TRBJ1-2	-	-
TGTGCCAGCAGCTTTTCCAGCGGGGCCGCCACAGATACGCAGTATTTT	CASSFSSGAATDTQYF	TRBV5-6	TRBJ2-3	few	TRBD2
TGCGCCAGCAGCCAAGATATCGGGTCCTACAATGAGCAGTTCTTC	CASSQDIGSYNEQFF	TRBV4-3	TRBJ2-1	-	-
TGTGCCAGCAGTGAAGCCCCGGTCGGGGGTTATAGCAATCAGCCCCAGCATTTT	CASSEAPVGGYSNQPQHF	TRBV2	TRBJ1-5	-	-
TGTGCCAGCAGCCCCGGACTAGCGGGGGGCTGGGACGAGCAGTACTTC	CASSPGLAGGWDEQYF	TRBV5-4	TRBJ2-7	-	TRBD2
TGTGCCAGCAGCCAAGGGTCCGGGGGCTCCTACGAGCAGTACTTC	CASSQGSGGSYEQYF	TRBV14	TRBJ2-7	few	-
TGTGCCAGCAGCCGACACCTAGATACGCAGTATTTT	CASSRHLDTQYF	TRBV14	TRBJ2-3	-	-
TGTGCCACCAGCAGGCCGGGTTATACGCAGTATTTT	CATSRPGYTQYF	TRBV15	TRBJ2-3	-	-
TGTGCCAGCAGTTACTCGTCAGGGGACACTGAAGCTTTCTTT	CASSYSSGDTEAFF	TRBV6-5	TRBJ1-1	-	-
TGCAGCGTTCAGGTAGGGGCCGTGGAGCAGTACTTC	CSVQVGAVEQYF	TRBV29-1	TRBJ2-5	-	-
TGTGCCAGCAGTTTACAATTCACAGGGGGCAATTATGGCTACACCTTC	CASSLQFTGGNYGYTF	TRBV6-5	TRBJ1-2	-	TRBD1
TGTGCCAGCAGACTCGGGGTGAACACTGAAGCTTTCTTT	CASRLGVNTEAFF	TRBV27	TRBJ1-1	few	-
TGTGCCAGCAGCCAACAGGGTATCACAGATACGCAGTATTTT	CASSQQGITDTQYF	TRBV7-2	TRBJ2-3	-	-
TGCGCCAGCAGGGTTCAGGCATCCTCTGGAAACACCATATATTTT	CASRVQASSGNTIYF	TRBV4-1	TRBJ1-3	-	-